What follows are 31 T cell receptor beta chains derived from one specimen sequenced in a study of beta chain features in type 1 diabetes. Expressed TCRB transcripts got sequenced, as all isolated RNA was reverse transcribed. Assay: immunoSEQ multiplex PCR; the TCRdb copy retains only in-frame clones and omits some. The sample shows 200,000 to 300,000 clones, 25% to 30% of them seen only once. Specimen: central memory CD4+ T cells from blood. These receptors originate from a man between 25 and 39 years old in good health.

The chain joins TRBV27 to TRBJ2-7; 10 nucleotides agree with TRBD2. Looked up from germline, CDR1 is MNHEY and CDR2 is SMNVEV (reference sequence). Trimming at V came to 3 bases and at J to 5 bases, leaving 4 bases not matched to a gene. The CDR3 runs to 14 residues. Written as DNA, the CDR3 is TGTGCCAGCAGTTTGGCTAGCGGGAGTAACGAGCAGTACTTC. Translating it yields CASSLASGSNEQYF.

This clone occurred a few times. CDR3 region: CASSTLATTNYGYTF. CDR3 nucleotide sequence: TGTGCCAGTAGTACCCTAGCGACAACTAACTATGGCTACACCTTC. The rearrangement joins TRBV19 to TRBJ1-2; D unclear. Trimming removed 4 bases from V and 0 bases from J, with 12 bases in between. Per the germline V gene, CDR1 is LNHDA and CDR2 is SQIVND (reference sequence). This CDR3 contains 15 residues.

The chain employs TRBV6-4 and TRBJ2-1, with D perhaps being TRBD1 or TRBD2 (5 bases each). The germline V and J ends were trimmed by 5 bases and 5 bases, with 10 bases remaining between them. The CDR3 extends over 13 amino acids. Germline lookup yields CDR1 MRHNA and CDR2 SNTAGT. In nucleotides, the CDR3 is TGTGCCAGCAGTTGGGGGAGTAACAATGAGCAGTTCTTC. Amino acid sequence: CASSWGSNNEQFF.

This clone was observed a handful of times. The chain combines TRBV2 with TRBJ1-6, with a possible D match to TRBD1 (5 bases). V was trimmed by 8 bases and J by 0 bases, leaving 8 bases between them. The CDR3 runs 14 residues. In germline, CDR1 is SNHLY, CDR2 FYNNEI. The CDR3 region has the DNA TGTGCCAGCCACCAGGGCTCCTATAATTCACCCCTCCACTTT. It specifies CASHQGSYNSPLHF.

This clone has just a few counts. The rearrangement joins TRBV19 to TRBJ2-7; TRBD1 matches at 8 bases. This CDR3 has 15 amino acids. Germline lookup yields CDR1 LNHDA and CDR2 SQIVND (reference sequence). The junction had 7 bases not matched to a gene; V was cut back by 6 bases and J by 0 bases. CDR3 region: CASSRGQDLSYEQYF. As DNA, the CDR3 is TGTGCCAGTAGCCGGGGACAGGATCTCTCCTACGAGCAGTACTTC. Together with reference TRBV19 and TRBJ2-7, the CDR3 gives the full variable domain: DGGITQSPKYLFRKEGQNVTLSCEQNLNHDAMYWYRQDPGQGLRLIYYSQIVNDFQKGDIAEGYSVSREKKESFPLTVTSAQKNPTAFYLCASSRGQDLSYEQYFGPGTRLTVT.

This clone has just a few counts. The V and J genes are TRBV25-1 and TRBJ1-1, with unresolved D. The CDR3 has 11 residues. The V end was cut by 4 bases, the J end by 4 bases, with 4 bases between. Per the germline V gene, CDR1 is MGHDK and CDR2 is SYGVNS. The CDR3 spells CASSGITEAFF. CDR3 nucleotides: TGTGCCAGCAGTGGTATCACTGAAGCTTTCTTT.

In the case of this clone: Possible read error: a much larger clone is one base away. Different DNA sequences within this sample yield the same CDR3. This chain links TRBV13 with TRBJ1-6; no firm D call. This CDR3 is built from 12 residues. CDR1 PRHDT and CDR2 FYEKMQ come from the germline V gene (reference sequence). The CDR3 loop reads CASSLSDSPLHF. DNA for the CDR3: TGTGCTAGCAGCTTATCAGATTCACCCCTCCACTTT.

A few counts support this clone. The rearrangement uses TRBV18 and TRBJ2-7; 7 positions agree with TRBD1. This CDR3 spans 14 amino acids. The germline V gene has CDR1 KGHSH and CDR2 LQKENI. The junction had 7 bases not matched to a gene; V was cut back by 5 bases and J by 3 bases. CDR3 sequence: CASSKDRSVYEQYF. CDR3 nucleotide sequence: TGTGCCAGCTCAAAGGACAGGTCGGTCTACGAGCAGTACTTC.

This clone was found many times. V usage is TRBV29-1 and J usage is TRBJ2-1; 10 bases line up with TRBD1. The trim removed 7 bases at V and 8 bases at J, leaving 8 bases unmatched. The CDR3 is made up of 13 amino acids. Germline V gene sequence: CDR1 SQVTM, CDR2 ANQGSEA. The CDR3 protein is CSAPLTGGYEQFF. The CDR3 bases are TGCAGCGCCCCCCTGACAGGGGGCTATGAGCAGTTCTTC.

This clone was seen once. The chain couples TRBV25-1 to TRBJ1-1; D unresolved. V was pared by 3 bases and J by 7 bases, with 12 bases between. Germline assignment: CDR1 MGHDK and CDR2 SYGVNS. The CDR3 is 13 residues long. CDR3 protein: CASSDPLADEAFF. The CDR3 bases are TGTGCCAGCAGTGACCCCCTAGCAGATGAAGCTTTCTTT.

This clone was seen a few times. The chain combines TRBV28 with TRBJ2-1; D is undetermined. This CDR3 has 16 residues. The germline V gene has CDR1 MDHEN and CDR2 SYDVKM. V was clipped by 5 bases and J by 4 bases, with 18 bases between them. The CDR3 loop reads CASSPSGLVTYNEQFF. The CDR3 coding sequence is TGTGCCAGCAGTCCCTCTGGGCTAGTGACGTACAATGAGCAGTTCTTC.

CDR3 nucleotides: TGTGCCAGCAGCGAAGTCTACACAGATACGCAGTATTTT. Translated, it gives CASSEVYTDTQYF. J is TRBJ2-3 and V is TRBV7-2, with D unresolved. The V and J ends lost 5 bases and 2 bases respectively, with 8 bases between them. There are 13 residues in the CDR3. The germline V gene has CDR1 SGHTA and CDR2 FQGNSA. Complete variable domain (other parts from reference TRBV7-2 and TRBJ2-3): GAGVSQSPSNKVTEKGKDVELRCDPISGHTALYWYRQSLGQGLEFLIYFQGNSAPDKSGLPSDRFSAERTGGSVSTLTIQRTQQEDSAVYLCASSEVYTDTQYFGPGTRLTVL.

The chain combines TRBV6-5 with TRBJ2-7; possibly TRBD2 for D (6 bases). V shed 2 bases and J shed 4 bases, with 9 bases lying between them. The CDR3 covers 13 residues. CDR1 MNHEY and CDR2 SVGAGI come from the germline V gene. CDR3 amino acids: CASSYTREYEQYF. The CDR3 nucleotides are TGTGCCAGCAGTTACACCCGGGAGTACGAGCAGTACTTC.

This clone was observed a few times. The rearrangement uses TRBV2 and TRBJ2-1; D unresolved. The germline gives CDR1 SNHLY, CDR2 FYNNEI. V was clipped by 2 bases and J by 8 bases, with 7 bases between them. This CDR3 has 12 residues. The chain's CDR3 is CASSENRDEQFF. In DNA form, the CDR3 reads TGTGCCAGCAGTGAAAACCGTGATGAGCAGTTCTTC.

CDR3 region: CASTGTGARYEQYF. The CDR3 region has the DNA TGTGCCAGCACCGGGACAGGGGCAAGGTACGAGCAGTACTTC. This rearrangement joins TRBV6-5 to TRBJ2-7, with 10 positions matching TRBD1. Germline V gene sequence: CDR1 MNHEY, CDR2 SVGAGI. The length of the CDR3 is 14 residues. V trimming: 7 bases; J trimming: 4 bases; junction bases outside the gene matches: 7.

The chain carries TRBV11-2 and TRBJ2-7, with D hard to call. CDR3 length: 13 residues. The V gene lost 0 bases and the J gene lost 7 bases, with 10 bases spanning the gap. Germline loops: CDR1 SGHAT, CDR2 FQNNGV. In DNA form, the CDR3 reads TGTGCCAGCAGCTTAGAAAGGGTTTTGGAGCAGTACTTC. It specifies CASSLERVLEQYF.

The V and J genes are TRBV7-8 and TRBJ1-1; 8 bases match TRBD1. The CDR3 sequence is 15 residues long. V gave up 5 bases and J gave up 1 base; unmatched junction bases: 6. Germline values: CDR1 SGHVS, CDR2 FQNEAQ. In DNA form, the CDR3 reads TGTGCCAGCAGCACGGACAGGGAACCGAACACTGAAGCTTTCTTT. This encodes CASSTDREPNTEAFF.

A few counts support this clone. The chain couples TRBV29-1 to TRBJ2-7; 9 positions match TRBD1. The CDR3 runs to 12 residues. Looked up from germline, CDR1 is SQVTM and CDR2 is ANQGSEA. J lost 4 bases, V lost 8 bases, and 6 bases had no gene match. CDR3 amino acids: CSFPTGGYEQYF. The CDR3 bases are TGCAGCTTTCCGACAGGGGGGTACGAGCAGTACTTC.

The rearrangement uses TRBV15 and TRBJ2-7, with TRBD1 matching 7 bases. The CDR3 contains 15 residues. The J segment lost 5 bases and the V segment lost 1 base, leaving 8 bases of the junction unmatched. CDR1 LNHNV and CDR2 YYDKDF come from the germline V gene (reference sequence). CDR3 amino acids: CATSRGRAGGDEQYF. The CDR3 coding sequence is TGTGCCACCAGCAGAGGACGAGCAGGGGGTGACGAGCAGTACTTC.

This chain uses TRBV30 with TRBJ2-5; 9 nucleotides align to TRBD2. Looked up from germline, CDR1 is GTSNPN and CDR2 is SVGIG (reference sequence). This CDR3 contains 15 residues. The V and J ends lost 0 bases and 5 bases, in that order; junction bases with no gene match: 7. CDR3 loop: CAWSVGGRVAETQYF. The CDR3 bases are TGTGCCTGGAGTGTAGGCGGGAGGGTTGCCGAGACCCAGTACTTC.

CDR3 residues: CASSAAGYEQYF. In DNA form, the CDR3 reads TGTGCCAGCAGCGCGGCGGGCTACGAGCAGTACTTC. The chain is built from TRBV7-2 and TRBJ2-7; D is perhaps TRBD2 (5 bases). Trimming removed 5 bases from V and 3 bases from J, with 8 bases in between. The CDR3 extends over 12 amino acids. Germline lookup yields CDR1 SGHTA and CDR2 FQGNSA. Using reference TRBV7-2 and TRBJ2-7 for the parts outside the CDR3, the full variable domain is GAGVSQSPSNKVTEKGKDVELRCDPISGHTALYWYRQSLGQGLEFLIYFQGNSAPDKSGLPSDRFSAERTGGSVSTLTIQRTQQEDSAVYLCASSAAGYEQYFGPGTRLTVT.

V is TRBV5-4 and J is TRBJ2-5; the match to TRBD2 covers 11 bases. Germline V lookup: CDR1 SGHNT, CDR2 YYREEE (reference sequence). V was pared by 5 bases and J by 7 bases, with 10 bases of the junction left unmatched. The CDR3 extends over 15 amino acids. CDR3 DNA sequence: TGTGCCAGCAGTCCCGGGACTAGCGGTCATGGGACCCAGTACTTC. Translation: CASSPGTSGHGTQYF.

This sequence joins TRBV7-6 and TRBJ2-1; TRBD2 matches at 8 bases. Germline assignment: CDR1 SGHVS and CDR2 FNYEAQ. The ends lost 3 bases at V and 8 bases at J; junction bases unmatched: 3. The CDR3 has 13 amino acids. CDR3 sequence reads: CASSFSGIHEQFF. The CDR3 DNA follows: TGTGCCAGCAGCTTTAGCGGGATTCATGAGCAGTTCTTC.

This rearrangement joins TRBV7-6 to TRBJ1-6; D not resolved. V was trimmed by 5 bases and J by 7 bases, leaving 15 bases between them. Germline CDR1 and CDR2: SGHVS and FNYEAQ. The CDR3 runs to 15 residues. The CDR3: CASSPRRVDNSPLHF. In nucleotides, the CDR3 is TGTGCCAGCAGCCCCAGACGGGTTGACAATTCACCCCTCCACTTT. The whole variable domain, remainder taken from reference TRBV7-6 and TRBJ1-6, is GAGVSQSPRYKVTKRGQDVALRCDPISGHVSLYWYRQALGQGPEFLTYFNYEAQQDKSGLPNDRFSAERPEGSISTLTIQRTEQRDSAMYRCASSPRRVDNSPLHFGNGTRLTVT.

CDR3 sequence (DNA): TGTGCCATCACTGCAGGGATGAACACTGAAGCTTTCTTT. Its protein is CAITAGMNTEAFF. This rearrangement joins TRBV10-3 to TRBJ1-1; the D gene is possibly TRBD1 (5 bases). The germline V gene encodes CDR1 ENHRY and CDR2 SYGVKD. Trimming pared 7 bases from V and 0 bases from J, leaving 9 bases between. The CDR3 has 13 amino acids.

The CDR3 DNA reads as TGTGCCAGCAGCTCCACTAGCGGGATTTACAATGAGCAGTTCTTC. Translation gives CASSSTSGIYNEQFF. V gene TRBV5-4 combines with J gene TRBJ2-1; 10 nucleotides align to TRBD2. The CDR3 is 15 residues long. Germline trimming cut 3 bases from V and 4 bases from J; bases unmatched to any gene: 4. Germline loops: CDR1 SGHNT, CDR2 YYREEE (reference sequence).

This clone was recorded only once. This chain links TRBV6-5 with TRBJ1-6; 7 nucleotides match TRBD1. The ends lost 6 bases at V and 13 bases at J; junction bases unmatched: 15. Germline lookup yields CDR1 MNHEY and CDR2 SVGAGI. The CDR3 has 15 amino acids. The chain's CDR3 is CASRDPGTKQGPLHF. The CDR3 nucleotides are TGTGCCAGCAGAGATCCGGGGACTAAACAGGGGCCCCTCCACTTT.

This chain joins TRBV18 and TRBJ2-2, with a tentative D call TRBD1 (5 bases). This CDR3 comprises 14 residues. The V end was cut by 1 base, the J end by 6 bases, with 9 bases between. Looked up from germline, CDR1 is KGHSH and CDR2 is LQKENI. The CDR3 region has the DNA TGTGCCAGCTCACCACGAGGACAACCCGGGGAGCTGTTTTTT. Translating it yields CASSPRGQPGELFF.

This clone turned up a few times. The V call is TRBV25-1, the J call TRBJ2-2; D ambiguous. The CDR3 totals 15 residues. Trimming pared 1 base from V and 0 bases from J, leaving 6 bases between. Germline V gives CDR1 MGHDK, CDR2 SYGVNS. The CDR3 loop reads CASSESSANTGELFF. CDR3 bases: TGTGCCAGCAGTGAATCTAGTGCGAACACCGGGGAGCTGTTTTTT.

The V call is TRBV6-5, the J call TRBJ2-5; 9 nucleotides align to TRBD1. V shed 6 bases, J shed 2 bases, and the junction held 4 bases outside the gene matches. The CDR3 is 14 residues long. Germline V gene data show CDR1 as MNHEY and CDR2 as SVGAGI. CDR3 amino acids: CASRTQGAQETQYF. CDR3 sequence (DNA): TGTGCCAGCAGAACACAGGGGGCTCAAGAGACCCAGTACTTC.

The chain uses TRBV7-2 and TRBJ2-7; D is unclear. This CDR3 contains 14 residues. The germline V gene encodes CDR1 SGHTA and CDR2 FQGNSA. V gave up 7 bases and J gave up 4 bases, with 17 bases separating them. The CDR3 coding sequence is TGTGCCAGCACCCAGTCTACCCTTATGTACGAGCAGTACTTC. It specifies CASTQSTLMYEQYF.